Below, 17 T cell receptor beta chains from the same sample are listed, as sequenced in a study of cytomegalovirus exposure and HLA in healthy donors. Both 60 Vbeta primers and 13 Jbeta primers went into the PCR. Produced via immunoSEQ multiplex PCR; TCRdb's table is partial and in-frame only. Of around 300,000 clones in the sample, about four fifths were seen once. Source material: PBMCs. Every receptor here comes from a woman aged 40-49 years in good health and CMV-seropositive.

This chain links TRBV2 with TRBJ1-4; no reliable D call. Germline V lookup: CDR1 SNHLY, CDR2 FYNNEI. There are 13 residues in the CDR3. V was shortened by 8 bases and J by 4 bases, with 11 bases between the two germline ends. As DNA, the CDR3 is TGTGCCAGCTGGCAGGACTTTAATGAAAAACTGTTTTTT. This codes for CASWQDFNEKLFF.

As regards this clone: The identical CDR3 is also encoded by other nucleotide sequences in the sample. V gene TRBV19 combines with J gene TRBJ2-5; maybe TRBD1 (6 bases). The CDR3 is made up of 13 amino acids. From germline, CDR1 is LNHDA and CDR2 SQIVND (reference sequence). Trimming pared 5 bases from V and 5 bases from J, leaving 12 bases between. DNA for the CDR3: TGTGCCAGTAGTGCACAGGGAAGGGAGACCCAGTACTTC. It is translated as CASSAQGRETQYF.

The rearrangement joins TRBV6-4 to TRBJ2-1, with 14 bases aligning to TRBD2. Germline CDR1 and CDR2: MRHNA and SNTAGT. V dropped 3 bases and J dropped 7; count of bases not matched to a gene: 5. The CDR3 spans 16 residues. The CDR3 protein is CASSESWTSGRNEQFF. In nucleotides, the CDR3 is TGTGCCAGCAGTGAGAGCTGGACTAGCGGGAGGAATGAGCAGTTCTTC.

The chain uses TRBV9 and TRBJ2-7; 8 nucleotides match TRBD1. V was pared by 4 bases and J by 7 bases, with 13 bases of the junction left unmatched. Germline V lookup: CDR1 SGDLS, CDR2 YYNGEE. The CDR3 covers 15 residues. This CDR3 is CASSPRAGGAWEQYF. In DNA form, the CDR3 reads TGTGCCAGCAGCCCCCGGGCAGGGGGCGCGTGGGAGCAGTACTTC. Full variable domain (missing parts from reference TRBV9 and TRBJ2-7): DSGVTQTPKHLITATGQRVTLRCSPRSGDLSVYWYQQSLDQGLQFLIQYYNGEERAKGNILERFSAQQFPDLHSELNLSSLELGDSALYFCASSPRAGGAWEQYFGPGTRLTVT.

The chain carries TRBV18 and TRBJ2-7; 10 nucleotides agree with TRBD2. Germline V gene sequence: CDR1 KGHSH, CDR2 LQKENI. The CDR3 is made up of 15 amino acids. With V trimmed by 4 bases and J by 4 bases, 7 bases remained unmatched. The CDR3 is CASSLSSGREYEQYF. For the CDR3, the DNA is TGTGCCAGCTCACTTTCTAGCGGGAGAGAGTACGAGCAGTACTTC. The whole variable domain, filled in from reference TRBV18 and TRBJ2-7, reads NAGVMQNPRHLVRRRGQEARLRCSPMKGHSHVYWYRQLPEEGLKFMVYLQKENIIDESGMPKERFSAEFPKEGPSILRIQQVVRGDSAAYFCASSLSSGREYEQYFGPGTRLTVT.

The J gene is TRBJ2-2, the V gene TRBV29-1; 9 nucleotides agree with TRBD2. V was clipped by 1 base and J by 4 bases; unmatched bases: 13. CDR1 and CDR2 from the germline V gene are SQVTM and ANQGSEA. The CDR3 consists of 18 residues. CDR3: CSVEGGGGRALRTGELFF. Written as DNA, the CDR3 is TGCAGCGTTGAAGGGGGGGGCGGGAGGGCCTTGCGCACCGGGGAGCTGTTTTTT.

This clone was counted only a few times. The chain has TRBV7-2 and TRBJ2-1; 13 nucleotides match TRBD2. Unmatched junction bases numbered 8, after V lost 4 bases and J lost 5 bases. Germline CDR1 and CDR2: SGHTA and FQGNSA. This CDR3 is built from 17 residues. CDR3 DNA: TGTGCCAGCAGCTCGCCCGGACTAGCGGGAGCCCACAATGAGCAGTTCTTC. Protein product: CASSSPGLAGAHNEQFF.

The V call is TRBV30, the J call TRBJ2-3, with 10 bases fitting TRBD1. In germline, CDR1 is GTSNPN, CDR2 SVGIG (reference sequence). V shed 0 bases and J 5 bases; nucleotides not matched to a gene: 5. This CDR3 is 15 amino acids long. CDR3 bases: TGTGCCTGGAGTGTAGGGACAGGGGTGGTAGATACGCAGTATTTT. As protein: CAWSVGTGVVDTQYF.

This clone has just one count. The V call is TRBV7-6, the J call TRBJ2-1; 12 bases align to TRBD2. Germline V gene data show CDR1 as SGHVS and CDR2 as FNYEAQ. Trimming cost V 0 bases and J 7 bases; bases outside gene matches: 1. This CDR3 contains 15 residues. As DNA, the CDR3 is TGTGCCAGCAGCTTAGCCGGGACTAGCGGGAATGAGCAGTTCTTC. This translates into CASSLAGTSGNEQFF.

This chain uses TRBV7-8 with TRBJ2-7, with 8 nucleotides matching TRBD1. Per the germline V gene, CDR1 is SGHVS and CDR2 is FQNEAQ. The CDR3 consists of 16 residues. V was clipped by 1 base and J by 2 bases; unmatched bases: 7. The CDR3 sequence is CASSLELSGGPYEQYF. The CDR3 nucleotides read TGTGCCAGCAGCTTAGAATTGTCAGGGGGCCCCTACGAGCAGTACTTC.

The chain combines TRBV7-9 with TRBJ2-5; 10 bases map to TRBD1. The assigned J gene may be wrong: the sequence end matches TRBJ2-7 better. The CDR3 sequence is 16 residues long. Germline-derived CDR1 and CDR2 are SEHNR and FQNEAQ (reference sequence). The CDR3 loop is CASSFIGGTGAYEQYF. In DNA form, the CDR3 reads TGTGCCAGCAGCTTCATCGGCGGGACAGGGGCCTACGAGCAGTACTTC.

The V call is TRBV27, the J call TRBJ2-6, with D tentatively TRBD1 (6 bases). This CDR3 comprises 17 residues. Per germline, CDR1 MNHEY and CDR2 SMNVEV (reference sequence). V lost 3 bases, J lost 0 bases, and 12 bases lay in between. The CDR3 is CASSFGGPSSGANVLTF. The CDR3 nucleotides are TGTGCCAGCAGTTTTGGGGGCCCAAGCTCTGGGGCCAACGTCCTGACTTTC.

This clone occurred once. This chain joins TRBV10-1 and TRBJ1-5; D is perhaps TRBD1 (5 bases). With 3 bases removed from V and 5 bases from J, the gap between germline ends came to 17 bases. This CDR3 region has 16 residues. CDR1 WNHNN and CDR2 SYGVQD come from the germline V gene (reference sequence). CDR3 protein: CASSDDRQAQDQPQHF. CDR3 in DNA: TGCGCCAGCAGTGACGACAGACAAGCCCAGGATCAGCCCCAGCATTTT.

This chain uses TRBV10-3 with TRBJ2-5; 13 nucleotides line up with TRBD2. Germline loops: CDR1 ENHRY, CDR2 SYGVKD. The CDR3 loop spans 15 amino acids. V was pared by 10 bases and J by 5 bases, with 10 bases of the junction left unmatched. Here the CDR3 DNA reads TGTGCCACCCAATCGACTAGCGGGAGGAGCGAGACCCAGTACTTC. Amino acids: CATQSTSGRSETQYF.

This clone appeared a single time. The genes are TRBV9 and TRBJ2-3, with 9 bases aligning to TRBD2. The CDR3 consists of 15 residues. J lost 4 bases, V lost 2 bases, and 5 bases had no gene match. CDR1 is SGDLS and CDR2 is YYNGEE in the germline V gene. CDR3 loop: CASSVPSGASDTQYF. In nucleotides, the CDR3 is TGTGCCAGCAGCGTGCCTAGCGGGGCGTCAGATACGCAGTATTTT.

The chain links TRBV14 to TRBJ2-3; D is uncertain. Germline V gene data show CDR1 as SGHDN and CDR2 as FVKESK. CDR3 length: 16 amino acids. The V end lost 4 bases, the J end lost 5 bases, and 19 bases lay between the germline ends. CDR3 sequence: CASSRAAGKNLDTQYF. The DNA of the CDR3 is TGTGCCAGCAGCCGAGCAGCAGGAAAAAATTTAGATACGCAGTATTTT.

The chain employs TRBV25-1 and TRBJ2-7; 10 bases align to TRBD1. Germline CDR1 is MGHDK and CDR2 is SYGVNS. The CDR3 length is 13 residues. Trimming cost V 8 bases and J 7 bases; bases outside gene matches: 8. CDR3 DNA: TGTGCCAGCGCGGACAGGGGGGTCGGAGAGCAGTACTTC. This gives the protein CASADRGVGEQYF.